The T cell receptor (beta chain) under discussion was sequenced for a study of glioma-infiltrating T cells. The iRepertoire nested amplicon-rescue multiplex PCR amplified TCR alpha and beta CDR3s from RNA. TCRdb reprocessed the multiplex PCR reads via MiXCR and lists one record per CDR3 protein. The sample holds 160,000 or so distinct CDR3 sequences, around 40% seen once. As concerns this clonotype: One end of the junction is discordant with germline, which a read error may explain.

There are 15 residues in the CDR3. Per the germline V gene, CDR1 is MNHEY and CDR2 is SVGAGI. The sequence derives from a human donor with low-grade glioma or glioblastoma, undergoing nonglioma brain surgery, or in good health (not recorded which). Sequencing used glioma tissue, nonneoplastic brain tissue, or PBMCs (not recorded which). The V call is TRBV6-5, the J call TRBJ2-1; possibly TRBD1 for D (5 bases). CDR3 protein: CAISESTGLGDEQFF. DNA for the CDR3: TGTGCCATCAGTGAGTCAACAGGTCTTGGGGATGAGCAGTTCTTC.